The rows below give T cell receptor beta chains drawn from one sample of a study of T cells in Graves' hyperthyroidism and ophthalmopathy. TCRdb reprocessed the multiplex PCR reads with MiXCR, giving one entry per CDR3 protein. The sample lists nearly 750,000 distinct CDR3 sequences; about a third were seen once. Source material: blood. All receptors derive from a woman in her thirties or forties with Graves' hyperthyroidism. The CDR3 runs from the conserved cysteine through the conserved F or W. A D gene is named only where the DNA matches it firmly. Clone size is shown for a subset of rows, as once, few, many or a class of expanded clone.

j_call v_call d_call clone_size cdr3_length cdr3_aa cdr3_nt
TRBJ1-2 TRBV10-3 TRBD1 NA 14 CAIPNRGHYYGYTF TGTGCCATACCTAACAGGGGCCATTACTATGGCTACACCTTC
TRBJ1-1 TRBV5-1 NA NA 15 CASSESLKMNTEAFF TGCGCCAGCAGTGAGTCGCTTAAAATGAACACTGAAGCTTTCTTT
TRBJ1-6 TRBV12-3/TRBV12-4 TRBD1 many 14 CASSSTGKGGPLHF TGTGCCAGCAGTTCGACAGGGAAAGGGGGGCCCCTCCACTTT
TRBJ2-7 TRBV7-2 TRBD1 NA 17 CASSLDSGQGSSYEQYF TGTGCCAGCAGCTTAGATTCGGGACAGGGGAGCTCCTACGAGCAGTACTTC
TRBJ1-3 TRBV12-3/TRBV12-4 NA NA 14 CASSLGGIGNTIYF TGTGCCAGCAGTTTAGGAGGAATTGGAAACACCATATATTTT
TRBJ2-3 TRBV7-6 NA few 15 CASSLEPYEPDTQYF TGTGCCAGCAGCTTAGAACCCTACGAACCGGATACGCAGTATTTT
TRBJ1-5 TRBV2 NA NA 15 CASSFEGVGNQPQHF TGTGCCAGCAGTTTCGAGGGGGTCGGCAATCAGCCCCAGCATTTT
TRBJ1-3 TRBV30 NA once 18 CAWTGRRTSQSSGNTIYF TGTGCCTGGACAGGCCGGAGGACCAGTCAGAGCTCTGGAAACACCATATATTTT
TRBJ2-1 TRBV6-6 NA once 14 CASSSRASYNEQFF TGTGCCAGCAGTTCAAGGGCCTCCTACAATGAGCAGTTCTTC
TRBJ1-6 TRBV4-1 TRBD1 NA 15 CASSQDGSRGSPLHF TGCGCCAGCAGCCAAGATGGGTCCAGGGGGTCGCCCCTCCACTTT
TRBJ2-7 TRBV7-2 NA NA 14 CASSPGPSTYEQYF TGTGCCAGCAGCCCTGGTCCGAGCACCTACGAGCAGTACTTC
TRBJ2-7 TRBV20-1 TRBD1 many 11 CSAIDRDEQYF TGCAGTGCCATCGACAGGGATGAGCAGTACTTC
TRBJ2-2 TRBV5-6 NA few 16 CASSLMGGANTGELFF TGTGCCAGCAGCTTGATGGGGGGCGCGAACACCGGGGAGCTGTTTTTT
TRBJ2-2 TRBV7-3 TRBD1 NA 14 CASATGGASGELFF TGTGCCAGCGCGACAGGGGGCGCATCCGGGGAGCTGTTTTTT
TRBJ1-3 TRBV10-3 NA NA 19 CAISGNLLVSGGIGNTIYF TGTGCCATCAGTGGAAACCTTTTGGTTTCGGGGGGGATCGGAAACACCATATATTTT
TRBJ1-2 TRBV29-1 NA many 12 CSVDPSGEGYTF TGCAGCGTTGATCCTTCCGGGGAAGGCTACACCTTC
TRBJ1-5 TRBV24-1 NA many 18 CATSDLHPLQGVGQPQHF TGTGCCACCAGTGATTTGCATCCCTTACAGGGTGTAGGGCAGCCCCAGCATTTT
TRBJ1-1 TRBV5-1 TRBD1 NA 20 CASSLVQRGARDRLGSEAFF TGCGCCAGCAGCTTAGTTCAGCGCGGGGCCCGGGACAGGTTAGGCAGTGAAGCTTTCTTT